Below, 17 T cell receptor beta chains from the same sample are listed, as sequenced in a study of shared clonotypes between healthy human individuals. Only in-frame clones appear in the TCRdb table, and some are missing; sequencing was by immunoSEQ multiplex PCR. The sample comprises some 2,000,000 clones, about 95% of which are singletons, and roughly 1% rests with the top ten. CD45RO negativity and positive selection for CCR7 defined naive CD8 cells, a population that excluded terminally differentiated effector memory CD45RA+ cells. The sequenced sample was naive CD8+ T cells sorted from blood. These receptors all come from a man younger than 35 in good health.

The chain is built from TRBV13 and TRBJ1-4, with 9 bases fitting TRBD1. V lost 5 bases and J lost 4; bases outside the gene matches: 5. From germline, CDR1 is PRHDT and CDR2 FYEKMQ (reference sequence). This CDR3 is 15 amino acids long. The CDR3 sequence is CASSGGQGVNEKLFF. CDR3 nucleotides: TGTGCCAGCAGCGGGGGACAGGGAGTTAATGAAAAACTGTTTTTT.

The chain has TRBV7-6 and TRBJ1-1; 9 bases agree with TRBD1. The V gene's germline CDR1 is SGHVS and CDR2 FNYEAQ. Trimming removed 4 bases from V and 7 bases from J; junction bases left unmatched: 7. The CDR3 spans 14 residues. In DNA form, the CDR3 reads TGTGCCAGCAGCTCACGACAGGGGGTGGATGAAGCTTTCTTT. Translating it yields CASSSRQGVDEAFF.

The genes are TRBV7-6 and TRBJ2-3; no firm D call. Looked up from germline, CDR1 is SGHVS and CDR2 is FNYEAQ. The CDR3 runs to 13 residues. V gave up 5 bases and J gave up 5 bases, with 11 bases separating them. In nucleotides, the CDR3 is TGTGCCAGCAGCGCTTTAATTGGAGATACGCAGTATTTT. Its translation: CASSALIGDTQYF.

V gene TRBV11-1 combines with J gene TRBJ2-7, with D hard to call. V dropped 0 bases and J dropped 2 bases, with 8 bases sitting between them. The CDR3 loop spans 14 amino acids. Germline V CDR1 and CDR2: SGHAT, FQDESV (reference sequence). CDR3 nucleotide sequence: TGTGCCAGCAGCTTAGCTCCGGATACCTACGAGCAGTACTTC. Protein: CASSLAPDTYEQYF. The full variable domain, completed using reference TRBV11-1 and TRBJ2-7, is EAEVAQSPRYKITEKSQAVAFWCDPISGHATLYWYRQILGQGPELLVQFQDESVVDDSQLPKDRFSAERLKGVDSTLKIQPAELGDSAMYLCASSLAPDTYEQYFGPGTRLTVT.

This chain links TRBV30 with TRBJ2-7; possible D gene TRBD2, 5 bases. The V end lost 4 bases, the J end lost 3 bases, and 25 bases lay between the germline ends. The CDR3 runs 17 residues. Germline V gene sequence: CDR1 GTSNPN, CDR2 SVGIG (reference sequence). CDR3 loop: CAWKAGTRASFNYEQYF. CDR3 bases: TGTGCCTGGAAGGCGGGCACCCGAGCTTCATTTAACTACGAGCAGTACTTC.

The J gene is TRBJ2-7, the V gene TRBV13; 9 bases align to TRBD1. V shed 3 bases, J shed 0 bases, and the junction held 6 bases outside the gene matches. Germline V CDR1 and CDR2: PRHDT, FYEKMQ (reference sequence). This CDR3 has 16 amino acids. In DNA form, the CDR3 reads TGTGCCAGCAGCTTGAGACAGGGGGTGTACTCCTACGAGCAGTACTTC. It translates to CASSLRQGVYSYEQYF.

The gene calls are TRBV9 and TRBJ1-1; the match to TRBD1 covers 8 bases. Germline trimming cut 1 base from V and 0 bases from J; bases unmatched to any gene: 2. The CDR3 extends over 15 amino acids. CDR1 is SGDLS and CDR2 is YYNGEE in the germline V gene. CDR3 loop: CASSVWDRMNTEAFF. Written as DNA, the CDR3 is TGTGCCAGCAGCGTATGGGACAGGATGAACACTGAAGCTTTCTTT. Complete variable domain (other parts from reference TRBV9 and TRBJ1-1): DSGVTQTPKHLITATGQRVTLRCSPRSGDLSVYWYQQSLDQGLQFLIQYYNGEERAKGNILERFSAQQFPDLHSELNLSSLELGDSALYFCASSVWDRMNTEAFFGQGTRLTVV.

This clone appeared a single time. The rearrangement joins TRBV5-1 to TRBJ1-1; TRBD1 matches at 7 bases. CDR1 is SGHRS and CDR2 is YFSETQ in the germline V gene. V lost 4 bases to trimming and J lost 0 bases; unmatched junction nucleotides: 3. This CDR3 comprises 14 residues. The CDR3 reads CASSAGGVNTEAFF. CDR3 DNA sequence: TGCGCCAGCAGCGCAGGGGGAGTGAACACTGAAGCTTTCTTT.

V is TRBV27 and J is TRBJ2-3; the D call may be TRBD1 or TRBD2 (7 bases each). The CDR3 spans 21 residues. Trimming removed 3 bases at V and 3 bases at J, with 31 bases between. The germline CDR1 and CDR2 sequences are MNHEY and SMNVEV (reference sequence). This CDR3 is CASSFIGPHPRTGEGTDTQYF. The CDR3 DNA follows: TGTGCCAGCAGTTTCATTGGCCCCCATCCTCGTACAGGGGAGGGTACAGATACGCAGTATTTT.

V is TRBV19 and J is TRBJ2-7; TRBD2 might be the D (5 bases). Between the trimmed V and J ends, which lost 5 bases and 0 bases, there was a span of 11 bases. The CDR3 covers 14 residues. CDR1 LNHDA and CDR2 SQIVND come from the germline V gene (reference sequence). This CDR3 is CASSSEVSSYEQYF. CDR3 nucleotide sequence: TGTGCCAGTAGTTCGGAGGTGAGCTCCTACGAGCAGTACTTC.

The rearrangement links TRBV7-9 to TRBJ2-5; perhaps TRBD1 as D (6 bases). V lost 3 bases and J 5 bases, leaving 13 bases between the germline ends. The CDR3 contains 14 residues. The germline gives CDR1 SEHNR, CDR2 FQNEAQ (reference sequence). CDR3: CASSFGGGEETQYF. CDR3 bases: TGTGCCAGCAGCTTTGGTGGGGGCGAGGAGACCCAGTACTTC.

This clone has just one count. The rearrangement uses TRBV13 and TRBJ2-7, with D possibly TRBD2 on 7 matching bases. Germline values: CDR1 PRHDT, CDR2 FYEKMQ (reference sequence). The CDR3 covers 13 residues. Trimming pared 5 bases from V and 2 bases from J, leaving 10 bases between. Written as DNA, the CDR3 is TGTGCCAGCAGCACAGGGAGGGCCTACGAGCAGTACTTC. It specifies CASSTGRAYEQYF.

The chain recombines TRBV4-1 with TRBJ1-1; the D is unclear. Germline assignment: CDR1 MGHRA and CDR2 YSYEKL. V shed 1 base and J shed 6 bases, with 12 bases lying between them. This CDR3 is 14 amino acids long. CDR3 protein: CASSQVPTPAEAFF. CDR3 DNA: TGCGCCAGCAGCCAAGTGCCAACCCCGGCTGAAGCTTTCTTT.

This chain uses TRBV28 with TRBJ2-3; 8 nucleotides agree with TRBD2. The length of the CDR3 is 15 residues. Germline CDR1 MDHEN, CDR2 SYDVKM. Trimming removed 4 bases from V and 2 bases from J; junction bases left unmatched: 5. The CDR3 DNA follows: TGTGCCAGCAGTTGGCTTAGCGGGAACACAGATACGCAGTATTTT. It yields the protein CASSWLSGNTDTQYF.

Notes on this clone: The same CDR3 arises from other DNA sequences in this sample as well. This sequence joins TRBV30 and TRBJ2-3; D unresolved. V lost 3 bases and J lost 1, with 8 bases in between. The germline V gene encodes CDR1 GTSNPN and CDR2 SVGIG (reference sequence). The CDR3 spans 13 residues. The CDR3 spells CAWSRLGTDTQYF. As DNA, the CDR3 is TGTGCCTGGAGCCGGCTAGGCACAGATACGCAGTATTTT.

V gene TRBV11-3 combines with J gene TRBJ1-5; D is ambiguous. Germline assignment: CDR1 SGHNT and CDR2 YENEEA. Deletions cut 2 bases from V and 9 bases from J, with 14 bases between. This CDR3 is 14 amino acids long. In DNA, the CDR3 is TGTGCCAGCAGCTTATTTAAGAGAACGAGGCCCCAGCATTTT. Amino acid sequence: CASSLFKRTRPQHF. Filled out from reference TRBV11-3 and TRBJ1-5, the complete variable domain reads EAGVVQSPRYKIIEKKQPVAFWCNPISGHNTLYWYLQNLGQGPELLIRYENEEAVDDSQLPKDRFSAERLKGVDSTLKIQPAELGDSAVYLCASSLFKRTRPQHFGDGTRLSIL.

J is TRBJ1-1 and V is TRBV30; D is uncertain. Germline loops: CDR1 GTSNPN, CDR2 SVGIG (reference sequence). V lost 1 base, J lost 2 bases, and 8 bases lay in between. This CDR3 is built from 13 residues. CDR3 in amino acids: CAWSGPLNTEAFF. Written as DNA, the CDR3 is TGTGCCTGGAGTGGACCCTTAAACACTGAAGCTTTCTTT. The variable domain in full, completed from reference TRBV30 and TRBJ1-1, reads SQTIHQWPATLVQPVGSPLSLECTVEGTSNPNLYWYRQAAGRGLQLLFYSVGIGQISSEVPQNLSASRPQDRQFILSSKKLLLSDSGFYLCAWSGPLNTEAFFGQGTRLTVV.